This T cell receptor (beta chain) comes out of a study of metastatic and nonmetastatic thyroid tumors. There are many counts of this clone. With MiXCR, TCRdb reprocessed the PCR reads. The sample has about 16,000 clones, more than 10% seen once. In germline, CDR1 is DFQATT, CDR2 SNEGSKA (reference sequence). The V and J ends lost 6 bases and 2 bases, in that order; junction bases with no gene match: 6. CDR3 size: 14 residues. No treatment of any kind had been given to any patient before thyroid surgery. The sequenced material came from blood. The clonotype comes from a female donor with papillary thyroid cancer or a benign thyroid nodule (not recorded which). Some clones in this sample may be carry-over from other donors' samples. V is TRBV20-1 and J is TRBJ2-4; 8 bases are a match to TRBD1. CDR3 in DNA: TGCAGTGCCCCAGGGGGCGCTACCAAAAACATTCAGTACTTC. The encoded protein is CSAPGGATKNIQYF.